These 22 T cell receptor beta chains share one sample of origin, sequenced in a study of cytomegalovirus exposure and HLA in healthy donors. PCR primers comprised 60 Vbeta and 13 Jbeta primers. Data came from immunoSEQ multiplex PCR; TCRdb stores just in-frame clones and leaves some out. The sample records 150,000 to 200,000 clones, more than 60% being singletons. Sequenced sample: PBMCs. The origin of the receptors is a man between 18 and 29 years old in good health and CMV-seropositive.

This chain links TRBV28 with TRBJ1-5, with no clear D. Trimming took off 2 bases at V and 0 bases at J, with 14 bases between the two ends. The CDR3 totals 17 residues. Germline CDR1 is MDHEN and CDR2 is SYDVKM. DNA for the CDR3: TGTGCCAGCAGTTTAGCGTCCCGCCGGGGTAGCAATCAGCCCCAGCATTTT. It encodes CASSLASRRGSNQPQHF.

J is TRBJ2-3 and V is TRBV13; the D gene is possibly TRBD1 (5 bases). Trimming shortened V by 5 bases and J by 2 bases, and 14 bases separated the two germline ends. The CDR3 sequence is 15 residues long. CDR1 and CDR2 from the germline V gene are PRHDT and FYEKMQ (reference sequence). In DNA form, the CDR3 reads TGTGCCAGCAGCCCGCGGACACCTTACACAGATACGCAGTATTTT. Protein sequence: CASSPRTPYTDTQYF.

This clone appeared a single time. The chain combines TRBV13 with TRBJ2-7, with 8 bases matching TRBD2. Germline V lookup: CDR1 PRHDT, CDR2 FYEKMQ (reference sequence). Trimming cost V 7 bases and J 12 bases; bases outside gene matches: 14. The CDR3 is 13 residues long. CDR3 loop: CASNSRAGGAMYF. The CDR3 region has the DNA TGTGCCAGCAATTCCCGGGCGGGGGGCGCGATGTACTTC.

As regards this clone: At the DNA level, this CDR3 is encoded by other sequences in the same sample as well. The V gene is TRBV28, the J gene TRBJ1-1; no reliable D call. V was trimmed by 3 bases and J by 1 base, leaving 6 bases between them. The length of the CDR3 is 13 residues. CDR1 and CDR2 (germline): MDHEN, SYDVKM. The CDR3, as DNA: TGTGCCAGCAGTTTTCGTCGGAACACTGAAGCTTTCTTT. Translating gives CASSFRRNTEAFF.

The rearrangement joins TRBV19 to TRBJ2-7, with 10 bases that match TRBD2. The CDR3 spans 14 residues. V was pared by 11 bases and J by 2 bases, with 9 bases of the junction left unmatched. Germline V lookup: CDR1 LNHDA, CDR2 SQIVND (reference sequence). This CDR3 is CASRTSGLTYEQYF. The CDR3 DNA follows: TGTGCCTCCCGGACTAGCGGACTTACCTACGAGCAGTACTTC.

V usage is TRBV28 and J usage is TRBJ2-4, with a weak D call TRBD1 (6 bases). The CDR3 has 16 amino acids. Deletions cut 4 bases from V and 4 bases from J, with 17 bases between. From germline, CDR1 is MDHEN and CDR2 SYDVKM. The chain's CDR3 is CASSSTPGTPKNIQYF. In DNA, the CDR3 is TGTGCCAGCAGTTCAACTCCCGGGACACCTAAAAACATTCAGTACTTC.

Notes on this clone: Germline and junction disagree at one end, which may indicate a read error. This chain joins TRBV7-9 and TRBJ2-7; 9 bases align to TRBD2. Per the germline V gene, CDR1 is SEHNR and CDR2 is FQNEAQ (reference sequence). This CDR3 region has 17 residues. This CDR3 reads CSSSLGSEAGGRYEQYF. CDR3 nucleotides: TGTTCCAGCAGCCTAGGTTCCGAAGCGGGAGGTAGATACGAGCAGTACTTC.

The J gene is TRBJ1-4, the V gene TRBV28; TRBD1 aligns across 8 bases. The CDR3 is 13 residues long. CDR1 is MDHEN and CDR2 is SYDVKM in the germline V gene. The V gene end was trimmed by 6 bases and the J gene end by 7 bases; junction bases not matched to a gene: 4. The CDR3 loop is CASRQDRVEKLFF. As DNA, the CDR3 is TGTGCCAGCAGACAGGACAGGGTTGAAAAACTGTTTTTT.

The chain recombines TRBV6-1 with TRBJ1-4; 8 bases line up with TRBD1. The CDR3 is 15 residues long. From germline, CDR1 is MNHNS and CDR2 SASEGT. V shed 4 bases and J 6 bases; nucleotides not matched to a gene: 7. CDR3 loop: CASSGEQGDYEKLFF. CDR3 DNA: TGTGCCAGCAGTGGGGAACAGGGGGATTATGAAAAACTGTTTTTT.

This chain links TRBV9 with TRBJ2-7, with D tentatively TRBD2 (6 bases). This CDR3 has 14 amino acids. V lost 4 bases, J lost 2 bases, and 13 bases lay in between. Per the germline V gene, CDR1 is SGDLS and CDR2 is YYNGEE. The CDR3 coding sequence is TGTGCCAGCAGCTTACCTAGCGTACCCTACGAGCAGTACTTC. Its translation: CASSLPSVPYEQYF.

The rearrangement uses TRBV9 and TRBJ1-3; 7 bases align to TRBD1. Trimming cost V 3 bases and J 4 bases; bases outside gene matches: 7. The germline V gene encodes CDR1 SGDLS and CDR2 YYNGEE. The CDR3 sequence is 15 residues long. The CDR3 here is CASSATGNSGNTIYF. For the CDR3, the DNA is TGTGCCAGCAGCGCGACAGGGAACTCCGGAAACACCATATATTTT. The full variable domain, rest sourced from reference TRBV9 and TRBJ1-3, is DSGVTQTPKHLITATGQRVTLRCSPRSGDLSVYWYQQSLDQGLQFLIQYYNGEERAKGNILERFSAQQFPDLHSELNLSSLELGDSALYFCASSATGNSGNTIYFGEGSWLTVV.

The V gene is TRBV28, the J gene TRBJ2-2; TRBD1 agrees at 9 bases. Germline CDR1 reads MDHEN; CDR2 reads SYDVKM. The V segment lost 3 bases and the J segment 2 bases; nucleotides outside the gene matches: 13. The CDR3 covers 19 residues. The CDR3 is CASSFGGFLGQGNTGELFF. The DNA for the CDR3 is TGTGCCAGCAGTTTTGGGGGGTTTTTGGGACAGGGCAACACCGGGGAGCTGTTTTTT. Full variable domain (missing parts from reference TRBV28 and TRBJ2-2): DVKVTQSSRYLVKRTGEKVFLECVQDMDHENMFWYRQDPGLGLRLIYFSYDVKMKEKGDIPEGYSVSREKKERFSLILESASTNQTSMYLCASSFGGFLGQGNTGELFFGEGSRLTVL.

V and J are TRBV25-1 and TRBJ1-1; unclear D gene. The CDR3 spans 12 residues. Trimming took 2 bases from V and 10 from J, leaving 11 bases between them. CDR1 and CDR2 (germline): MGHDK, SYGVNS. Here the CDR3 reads CASSEGFGRAFF. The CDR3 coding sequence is TGTGCCAGCAGTGAAGGGTTCGGGAGAGCTTTCTTT.

Here the CDR3 DNA reads TGCGCCAGCAGCTTCTTCCTAGGACAGGGGGACTATGGCTACACCTTC. Its protein is CASSFFLGQGDYGYTF. The chain has TRBV5-1 and TRBJ1-2; 10 nucleotides align to TRBD1. Per the germline V gene, CDR1 is SGHRS and CDR2 is YFSETQ. The CDR3 extends over 16 amino acids. Losses at the gene ends were 2 bases for V and 3 bases for J; bases not matched to a gene: 7.

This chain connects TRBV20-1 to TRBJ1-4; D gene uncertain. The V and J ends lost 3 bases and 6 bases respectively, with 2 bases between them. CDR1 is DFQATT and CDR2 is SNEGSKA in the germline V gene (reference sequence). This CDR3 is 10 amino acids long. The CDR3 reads CSASDEKLFF. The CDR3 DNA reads TGCAGTGCTAGCGATGAAAAACTGTTTTTT.

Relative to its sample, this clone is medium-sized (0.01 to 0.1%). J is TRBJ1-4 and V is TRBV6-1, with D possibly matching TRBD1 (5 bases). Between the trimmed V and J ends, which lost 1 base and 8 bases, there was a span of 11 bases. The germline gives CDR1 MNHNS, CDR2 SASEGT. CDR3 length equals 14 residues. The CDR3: CASSEGRDWEKLFF. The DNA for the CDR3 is TGTGCCAGCAGTGAAGGAAGGGACTGGGAAAAACTGTTTTTT.

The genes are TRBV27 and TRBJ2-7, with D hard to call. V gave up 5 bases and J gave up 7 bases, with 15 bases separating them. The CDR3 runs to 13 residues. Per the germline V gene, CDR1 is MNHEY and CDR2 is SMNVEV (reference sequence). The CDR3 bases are TGTGCCAGCAGTCAGACTCGGCGAGTGGAGCAGTACTTC. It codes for CASSQTRRVEQYF.

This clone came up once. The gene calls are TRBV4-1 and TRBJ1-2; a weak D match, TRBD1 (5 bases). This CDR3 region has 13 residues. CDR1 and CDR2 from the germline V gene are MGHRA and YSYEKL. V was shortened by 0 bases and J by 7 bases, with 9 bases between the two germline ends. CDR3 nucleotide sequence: TGCGCCAGCAGCCAAGATAGGGGCGGTGGCTACACCTTC. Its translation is CASSQDRGGGYTF.

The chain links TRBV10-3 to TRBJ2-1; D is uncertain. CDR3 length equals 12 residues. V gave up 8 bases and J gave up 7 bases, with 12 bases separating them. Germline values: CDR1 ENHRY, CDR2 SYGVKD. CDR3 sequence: CAILGGANEQFF. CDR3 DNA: TGTGCCATCCTTGGCGGAGCAAATGAGCAGTTCTTC.

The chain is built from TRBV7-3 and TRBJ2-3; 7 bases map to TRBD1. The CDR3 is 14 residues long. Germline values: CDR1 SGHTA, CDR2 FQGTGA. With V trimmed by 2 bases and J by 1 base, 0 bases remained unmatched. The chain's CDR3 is CASSLGTGTDTQYF. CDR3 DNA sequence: TGTGCCAGCAGCTTAGGGACAGGCACAGATACGCAGTATTTT.

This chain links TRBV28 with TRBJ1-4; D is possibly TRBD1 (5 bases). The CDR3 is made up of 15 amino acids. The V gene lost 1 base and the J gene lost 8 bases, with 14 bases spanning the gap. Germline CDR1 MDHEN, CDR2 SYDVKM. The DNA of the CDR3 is TGTGCCAGCAGTTTATACCGGACACCTCCCGAAAAACTGTTTTTT. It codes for CASSLYRTPPEKLFF.

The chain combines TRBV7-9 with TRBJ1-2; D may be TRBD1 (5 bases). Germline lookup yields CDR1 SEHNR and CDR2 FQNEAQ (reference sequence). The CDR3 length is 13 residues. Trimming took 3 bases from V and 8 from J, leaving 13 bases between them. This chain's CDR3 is CASSLYQQEGYTF. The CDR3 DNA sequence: TGTGCCAGCAGCTTGTATCAACAGGAAGGCTACACCTTC.